These 31 T cell receptor beta chains were all obtained from the same sample, sequenced in a study of blood T cell repertoires in COVID-19. Data came from immunoSEQ multiplex PCR; TCRdb stores just in-frame clones and leaves some out. Altogether some 150,000 clones are present, roughly 81% being singletons, with the ten largest covering 6.5% to 8.5%. What was sequenced was peripheral blood. The receptor source for this set is a human donor with acute or convalescent COVID-19. The donor label of this sample is uncertain.

This clone was counted only a few times. V is TRBV30 and J is TRBJ1-5, with D possibly being TRBD1 (6 bases). In germline, CDR1 is GTSNPN, CDR2 SVGIG (reference sequence). Trimming left V 2 bases short and J 5 bases short, with 16 bases between. There are 15 residues in the CDR3. The CDR3 loop reads CAWSFSPGQDQPQHF. CDR3 DNA sequence: TGTGCCTGGAGTTTTTCTCCGGGACAAGATCAGCCCCAGCATTTT.

In DNA form, the CDR3 reads TGCGCCAGCAGCCCGGGGAGGGGTGATTCACCCCTCCACTTT. Translating it yields CASSPGRGDSPLHF. This chain connects TRBV5-1 to TRBJ1-6, with D possibly being TRBD1 (5 bases). CDR1 is SGHRS and CDR2 is YFSETQ in the germline V gene. V was shortened by 4 bases and J by 8 bases, with 13 bases between the two germline ends. This CDR3 spans 14 amino acids.

This clone showed up just once. The V call is TRBV5-1, the J call TRBJ2-3, with 10 bases lining up with TRBD2. The length of the CDR3 is 16 residues. Germline CDR1 reads SGHRS; CDR2 reads YFSETQ. V gave up 10 bases and J gave up 1 base; unmatched junction bases: 12. CDR3 sequence reads: CAGSPGTSVRTDTQYF. In DNA, the CDR3 is TGCGCCGGGTCACCCGGGACTAGCGTACGCACAGATACGCAGTATTTT.

V usage is TRBV9 and J usage is TRBJ2-7, with TRBD2 identical over 8 bases. With 0 bases clipped from V and 6 bases from J, the junction kept 5 bases outside the gene matches. CDR3 length: 14 amino acids. CDR1 SGDLS and CDR2 YYNGEE come from the germline V gene. This CDR3 is CASSVDSGVAEQYF. In DNA, the CDR3 is TGTGCCAGCAGCGTAGATAGCGGGGTTGCCGAGCAGTACTTC. Together with reference TRBV9 and TRBJ2-7, the CDR3 gives the full variable domain: DSGVTQTPKHLITATGQRVTLRCSPRSGDLSVYWYQQSLDQGLQFLIQYYNGEERAKGNILERFSAQQFPDLHSELNLSSLELGDSALYFCASSVDSGVAEQYFGPGTRLTVT.

This chain connects TRBV5-4 to TRBJ2-7, with a tentative D call TRBD1 (5 bases). CDR3 length: 13 amino acids. CDR1 is SGHNT, CDR2 YYREEE, per germline (reference sequence). V lost 4 bases and J 1 base, leaving 9 bases between the germline ends. The CDR3 DNA reads TGTGCCAGCAGCCTAAAGGGGTCCTACGAGCAGTACTTC. The encoded protein is CASSLKGSYEQYF.

The genes are TRBV24-1 and TRBJ1-1, with 7 bases that match TRBD1. The J segment lost 1 base and the V segment lost 4 bases, leaving 8 bases of the junction unmatched. The CDR3 covers 16 residues. CDR1 is KGHDR and CDR2 is SFDVKD in the germline V gene. CDR3 nucleotides: TGTGCCACCAGTGAGGGGCCGGGACAGAAGAACACTGAAGCTTTCTTT. Its protein is CATSEGPGQKNTEAFF.

This clone was found a few times. The DNA of the CDR3 is TGTGCCACAAAGATGGAGTTGAACACTGAAGCTTTCTTT. Its protein is CATKMELNTEAFF. This chain links TRBV12-3 or TRBV12-4 with TRBJ1-1; no definite D call. V was shortened by 10 bases and J by 0 bases, with 12 bases between the two germline ends. The length of the CDR3 is 13 residues.

CDR3 amino acids: CASSLGVLTEAFF. CDR3 sequence (DNA): TGTGCCAGCAGCTTGGGAGTGCTCACTGAAGCTTTCTTT. The rearrangement links TRBV5-4 to TRBJ1-1; D call uncertain. Trimming cost V 0 bases and J 4 bases, with 7 bases left between them. Germline V gives CDR1 SGHNT, CDR2 YYREEE (reference sequence). The CDR3 contains 13 residues.

The genes are TRBV29-1 and TRBJ1-6; D remains ambiguous. Germline V lookup: CDR1 SQVTM, CDR2 ANQGSEA. The CDR3 is 14 amino acids. Trimming cost V 3 bases and J 5 bases, with 11 bases left between them. CDR3 DNA: TGCAGCGTTGACAGGAAAAGAGATAATTCACCCCTCCACTTT. It is translated as CSVDRKRDNSPLHF.

This clone appeared many times. Other DNA variants within this sample encode the same CDR3. This rearrangement joins TRBV5-1 to TRBJ2-3, with 11 bases fitting TRBD2. J was trimmed by 3 bases and V by 0 bases; bases with no gene match: 3. Germline V lookup: CDR1 SGHRS, CDR2 YFSETQ. The CDR3 is 16 residues long. The CDR3 loop is CASSLGASGGTDTQYF. CDR3 coding DNA: TGCGCCAGCAGCTTGGGAGCTAGCGGGGGGACAGATACGCAGTATTTT.

This chain joins TRBV9 and TRBJ1-5; D gene unclear. CDR3 length: 15 amino acids. With 3 bases removed from V and 7 bases from J, the gap between germline ends came to 17 bases. Per germline, CDR1 SGDLS and CDR2 YYNGEE. CDR3 in DNA: TGTGCCAGCAGCGCCCTCAGCGGGGTAGGGCAGCCCCAGCATTTT. It is translated as CASSALSGVGQPQHF.

The V call is TRBV9, the J call TRBJ2-1; 9 nucleotides agree with TRBD2. The length of the CDR3 is 15 residues. The J segment lost 5 bases and the V segment lost 6 bases, leaving 9 bases of the junction unmatched. In germline, CDR1 is SGDLS, CDR2 YYNGEE. In nucleotides, the CDR3 is TGTGCCAGCAATAGGGCGGGGGGGGCGAACAATGAGCAGTTCTTC. Its protein is CASNRAGGANNEQFF.

This clone was detected only once. V and J are TRBV3-1 (or the pseudogene TRBV3-2) and TRBJ2-2; TRBD1 is a possible D gene (6 bases). Germline CDR1 is LGHDT and CDR2 is YNNKEL (reference sequence). CDR3 length: 15 residues. V was cut by 3 bases and J by 5 bases, with 13 bases left in between. CDR3 sequence (DNA): TGTGCCAGCAGCCATGGACTCAGGGGAACCGGGGAGCTGTTTTTT. It codes for CASSHGLRGTGELFF.

The gene calls are TRBV5-1 and TRBJ1-2; TRBD1 matches at 12 bases. The V segment lost 3 bases and the J segment 4 bases; nucleotides outside the gene matches: 4. Germline lookup yields CDR1 SGHRS and CDR2 YFSETQ. The CDR3 consists of 15 residues. The CDR3 DNA is TGCGCCAGCAGCTCGGGACAGGGGGCCGGCTATGGCTACACCTTC. It is translated as CASSSGQGAGYGYTF.

V usage is TRBV9 and J usage is TRBJ2-2, with D perhaps matching TRBD1 (6 bases). Trimming shortened V by 4 bases and J by 0 bases, and 13 bases separated the two germline ends. The germline V gene encodes CDR1 SGDLS and CDR2 YYNGEE. This CDR3 has 16 residues. CDR3 region: CASSFPRGSNTGELFF. CDR3 coding DNA: TGTGCCAGCAGCTTCCCGAGGGGGTCGAACACCGGGGAGCTGTTTTTT.

This clone was counted ten times or more. V usage is TRBV14 and J usage is TRBJ1-2, with D possibly TRBD1 on 6 matching bases. The length of the CDR3 is 13 residues. V lost 3 bases, J lost 11 bases, and 16 bases lay in between. The germline V gene has CDR1 SGHDN and CDR2 FVKESK. This CDR3 is CASSHTGPSPYTF. The DNA of the CDR3 is TGTGCCAGCAGCCACACAGGGCCCTCGCCGTACACCTTC.

This clone was recorded many times. V gene TRBV4-2 combines with J gene TRBJ2-1; 12 bases fit TRBD2. In germline, CDR1 is LGHNA, CDR2 YNFKEQ. The trim removed 1 base at V and 7 bases at J, leaving 2 bases unmatched. This CDR3 is 15 amino acids long. In nucleotides, the CDR3 is TGTGCCAGCAGCCAAGGACTAGCGGGGGCGAATGAGCAGTTCTTC. Protein: CASSQGLAGANEQFF.

This clone has a handful of counts. This chain links TRBV6-6 with TRBJ1-2; 10 positions match TRBD1. CDR1 and CDR2 (germline): MNHNY, SVGAGI (reference sequence). V gave up 5 bases and J gave up 1 base; unmatched junction bases: 10. The CDR3 loop spans 17 amino acids. CDR3 sequence: CASSPRQGARVNYGYTF. CDR3 sequence (DNA): TGTGCCAGCAGTCCACGACAGGGGGCACGCGTTAACTATGGCTACACCTTC.

The chain recombines TRBV7-6 with TRBJ1-1, with 9 bases that match TRBD1. Germline trimming cut 4 bases from V and 1 base from J; bases unmatched to any gene: 7. The CDR3 contains 16 residues. CDR1 SGHVS and CDR2 FNYEAQ come from the germline V gene. Here the CDR3 reads CASSYGQGFRNTEAFF. DNA for the CDR3: TGTGCCAGCAGCTACGGACAGGGGTTTCGGAACACTGAAGCTTTCTTT. The variable domain in full, with the rest retrieved from reference TRBV7-6 and TRBJ1-1, is GAGVSQSPRYKVTKRGQDVALRCDPISGHVSLYWYRQALGQGPEFLTYFNYEAQQDKSGLPNDRFSAERPEGSISTLTIQRTEQRDSAMYRCASSYGQGFRNTEAFFGQGTRLTVV.

The CDR3 region has the DNA TGCGCCAGCAGCAACAGGGGGATGGGGGAAAAACTGTTTTTT. This codes for CASSNRGMGEKLFF. The chain has TRBV5-1 and TRBJ1-4, with 8 bases lining up with TRBD1. The CDR3 spans 14 residues. CDR1 and CDR2 (germline): SGHRS, YFSETQ. Trimming at V came to 4 bases and at J to 8 bases, leaving 7 bases not matched to a gene.

The chain is built from TRBV29-1 and TRBJ1-2, with D perhaps matching TRBD1 (6 bases). This CDR3 contains 11 residues. CDR1 is SQVTM and CDR2 is ANQGSEA in the germline V gene. V was trimmed by 7 bases and J by 4 bases, leaving 10 bases between them. CDR3 DNA sequence: TGCAGCGCCACAGGGTCCTATGGCTACACCTTC. Amino acid sequence: CSATGSYGYTF.

The chain couples TRBV2 to TRBJ2-3; tentative D call: TRBD2 (7 bases). Deletions cut 2 bases from V and 5 bases from J, with 17 bases between. This CDR3 comprises 16 residues. CDR1 is SNHLY, CDR2 FYNNEI, per germline. For the CDR3, the DNA is TGTGCCAGCAGTGAACGGTGGGGGGGCCAAGGAGATACGCAGTATTTT. Protein product: CASSERWGGQGDTQYF.

There are a few counts of this clone. The chain joins TRBV12-3 or TRBV12-4 to TRBJ2-2; no definite D call. V lost 1 base and J lost 14, with 11 bases in between. There are 12 residues in the CDR3. This chain's CDR3 is CASSLGPLALFF. The CDR3 nucleotides read TGTGCCAGCAGTTTAGGGCCGCTGGCCCTGTTTTTT.

The chain combines TRBV6-5 with TRBJ1-1; 9 nucleotides line up with TRBD1. Germline CDR1 reads MNHEY; CDR2 reads SVGAGI. Trimming at V came to 5 bases and at J to 0 bases, leaving 1 base not matched to a gene. The CDR3 length is 14 residues. The DNA for the CDR3 is TGTGCCAGCAGTCGGGACAGGGTGAACACTGAAGCTTTCTTT. Translating it yields CASSRDRVNTEAFF.

This clone was picked up a small number of times. The chain is built from TRBV7-9 and TRBJ1-1, with D unclear. The germline CDR1 and CDR2 sequences are SEHNR and FQNEAQ (reference sequence). Trimming pared 0 bases from V and 6 bases from J, leaving 8 bases between. CDR3 length: 13 residues. For the CDR3, the DNA is TGTGCCAGCAGCTTAGCCGGGAGGTCTGAAGCTTTCTTT. It codes for CASSLAGRSEAFF.

The chain has TRBV5-1 and TRBJ2-2; D remains unclear. The germline gives CDR1 SGHRS, CDR2 YFSETQ. The CDR3 loop spans 14 amino acids. Trimming stripped 0 bases from V and 4 bases from J, with 7 bases between. The CDR3: CASSLDAITGELFF. As DNA, the CDR3 is TGCGCCAGCAGCTTGGATGCGATCACCGGGGAGCTGTTTTTT. The entire variable domain, with the rest obtained from reference TRBV5-1 and TRBJ2-2, is as follows: KAGVTQTPRYLIKTRGQQVTLSCSPISGHRSVSWYQQTPGQGLQFLFEYFSETQRNKGNFPGRFSGRQFSNSRSEMNVSTLELGDSALYLCASSLDAITGELFFGEGSRLTVL.

This clone was counted between two and nine times. This chain connects TRBV6-5 to TRBJ1-2; possible D gene TRBD1, 5 bases. V lost 10 bases to trimming and J lost 5 bases, with 8 bases between them. Germline V gene lookup returns CDR1 MNHEY and CDR2 SVGAGI. CDR3 length: 10 amino acids. CDR3 bases: TGTGCCACCCAGGGTTATGGCTACACCTTC. This encodes CATQGYGYTF.

The CDR3 spells CSATPGGNTGELFF. CDR3 DNA sequence: TGCAGCGCTACCCCCGGAGGGAACACCGGGGAGCTGTTTTTT. This chain connects TRBV29-1 to TRBJ2-2; tentatively, D is TRBD2 (5 bases). The V and J ends lost 7 bases and 1 base respectively, with 13 bases between them. Germline CDR1 SQVTM, CDR2 ANQGSEA. The CDR3 covers 14 residues.

V gene TRBV9 combines with J gene TRBJ1-4; D is possibly TRBD1 (5 bases). The V gene's germline CDR1 is SGDLS and CDR2 YYNGEE. With 4 bases removed from V and 4 bases from J, the gap between germline ends came to 11 bases. This CDR3 contains 14 residues. The CDR3 loop is CASSPQGLNEKLFF. CDR3 sequence (DNA): TGTGCCAGCAGCCCCCAGGGCCTTAATGAAAAACTGTTTTTT.

This clone was observed a handful of times. This sequence joins TRBV12-3 or TRBV12-4 and TRBJ2-4; 7 bases match TRBD1. This CDR3 region has 12 residues. The ends lost 3 bases at V and 10 bases at J; junction bases unmatched: 3. In nucleotides, the CDR3 is TGTGCCAGCAGTTTCGGGACAGCTATTCAGTACTTC. It is translated as CASSFGTAIQYF.

The rearrangement uses TRBV5-1 and TRBJ1-2; TRBD1 might be the D (5 bases). This CDR3 comprises 16 residues. CDR1 is SGHRS, CDR2 YFSETQ, per germline. V lost 4 bases and J lost 4, with 20 bases in between. The CDR3 bases are TGCGCCAGCAGCAGCGACTTGAGGGGAGGCGGCTATGGCTACACCTTC. Its protein product is CASSSDLRGGGYGYTF.